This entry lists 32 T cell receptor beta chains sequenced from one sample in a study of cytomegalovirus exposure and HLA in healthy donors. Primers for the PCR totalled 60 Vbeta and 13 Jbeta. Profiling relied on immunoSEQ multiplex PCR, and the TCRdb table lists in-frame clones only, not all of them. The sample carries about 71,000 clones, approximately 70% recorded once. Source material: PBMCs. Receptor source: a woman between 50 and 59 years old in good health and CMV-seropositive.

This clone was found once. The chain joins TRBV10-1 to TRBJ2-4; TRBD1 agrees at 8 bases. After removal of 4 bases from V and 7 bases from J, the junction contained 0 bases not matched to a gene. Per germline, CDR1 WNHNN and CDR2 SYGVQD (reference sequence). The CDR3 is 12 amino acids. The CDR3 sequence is CASSAGGNIQYF. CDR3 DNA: TGCGCCAGCAGTGCAGGGGGCAACATTCAGTACTTC.

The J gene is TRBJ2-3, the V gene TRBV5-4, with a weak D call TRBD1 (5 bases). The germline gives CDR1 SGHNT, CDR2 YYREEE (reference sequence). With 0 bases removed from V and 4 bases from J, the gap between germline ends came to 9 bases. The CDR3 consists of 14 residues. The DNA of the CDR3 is TGTGCCAGCAGCTTGGAATGGGGCCCAGATACGCAGTATTTT. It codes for CASSLEWGPDTQYF.

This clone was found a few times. CDR3 DNA: TGTGCCAGCTCGGACTGGGTCCCTATGAACACTGAAGCTTTCTTT. Translated: CASSDWVPMNTEAFF. The V gene is TRBV18, the J gene TRBJ1-1, with D unclear. This CDR3 has 15 residues. Looked up from germline, CDR1 is KGHSH and CDR2 is LQKENI. V lost 6 bases and J 0 bases, leaving 14 bases between the germline ends.

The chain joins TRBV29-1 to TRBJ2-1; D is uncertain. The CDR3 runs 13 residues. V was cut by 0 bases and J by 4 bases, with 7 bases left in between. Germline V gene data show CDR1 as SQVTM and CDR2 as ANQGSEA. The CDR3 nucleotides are TGCAGCGTTGAAGATCCGAGGTACAATGAGCAGTTCTTC. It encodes CSVEDPRYNEQFF.

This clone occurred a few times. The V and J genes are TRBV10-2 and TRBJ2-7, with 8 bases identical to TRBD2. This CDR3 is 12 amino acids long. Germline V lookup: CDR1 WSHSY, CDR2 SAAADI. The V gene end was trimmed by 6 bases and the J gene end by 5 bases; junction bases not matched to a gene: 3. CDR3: CASRSGGNEQYF. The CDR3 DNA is TGCGCCAGCAGGAGCGGGGGTAACGAGCAGTACTTC.

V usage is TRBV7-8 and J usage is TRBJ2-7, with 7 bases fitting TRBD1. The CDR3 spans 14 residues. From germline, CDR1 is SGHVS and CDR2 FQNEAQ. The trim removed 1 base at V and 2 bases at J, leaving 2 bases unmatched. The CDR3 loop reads CASSLGTGAYEQYF. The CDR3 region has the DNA TGTGCCAGCAGCTTAGGGACAGGCGCCTACGAGCAGTACTTC.

For the CDR3, the DNA is TGTGCCAGTAGTCGGGCGGGGGTCCAAGAGACCCAGTACTTC. The encoded protein is CASSRAGVQETQYF. The chain employs TRBV19 and TRBJ2-5, with 7 positions matching TRBD2. CDR3 size: 14 residues. Per germline, CDR1 LNHDA and CDR2 SQIVND (reference sequence). The V and J ends lost 5 bases and 1 base, in that order; junction bases with no gene match: 4.

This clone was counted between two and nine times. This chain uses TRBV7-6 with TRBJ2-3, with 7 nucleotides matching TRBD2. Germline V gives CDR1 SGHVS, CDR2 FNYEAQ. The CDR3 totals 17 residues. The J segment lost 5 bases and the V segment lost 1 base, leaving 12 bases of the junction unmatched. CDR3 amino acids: CASSLVGVGGPGDTQYF. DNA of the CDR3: TGTGCCAGCAGCTTAGTGGGTGTGGGAGGGCCAGGAGATACGCAGTATTTT.

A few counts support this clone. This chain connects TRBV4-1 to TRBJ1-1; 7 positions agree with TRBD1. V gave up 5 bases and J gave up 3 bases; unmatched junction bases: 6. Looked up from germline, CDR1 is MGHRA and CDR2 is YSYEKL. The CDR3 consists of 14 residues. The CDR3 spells CASSIEDRDTEAFF. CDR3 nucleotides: TGCGCCAGCAGCATAGAAGACAGGGACACTGAAGCTTTCTTT.

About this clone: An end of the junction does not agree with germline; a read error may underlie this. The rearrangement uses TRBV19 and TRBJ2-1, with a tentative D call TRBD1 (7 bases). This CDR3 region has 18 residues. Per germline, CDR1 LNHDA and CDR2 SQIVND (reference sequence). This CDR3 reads CASSLDGGGRGSYNEQFF. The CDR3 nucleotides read TGTGCCAGTAGTTTAGACGGGGGCGGCAGGGGGTCCTACAATGAGCAGTTCTTC.

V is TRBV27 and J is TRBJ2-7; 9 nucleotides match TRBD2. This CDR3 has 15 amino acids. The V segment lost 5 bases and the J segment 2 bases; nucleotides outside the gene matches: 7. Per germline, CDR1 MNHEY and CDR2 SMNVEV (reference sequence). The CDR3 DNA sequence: TGTGCCAGCAGTCAGTTAGCGGGAGAAACCTACGAGCAGTACTTC. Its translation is CASSQLAGETYEQYF.

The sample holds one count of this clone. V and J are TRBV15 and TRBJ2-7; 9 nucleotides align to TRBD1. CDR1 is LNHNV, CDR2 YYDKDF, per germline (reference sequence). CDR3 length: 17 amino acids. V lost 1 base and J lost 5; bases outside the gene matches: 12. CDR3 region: CATSRGTGATEGDEQYF. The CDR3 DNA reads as TGTGCCACCAGCAGAGGGACAGGGGCCACCGAAGGGGACGAGCAGTACTTC.

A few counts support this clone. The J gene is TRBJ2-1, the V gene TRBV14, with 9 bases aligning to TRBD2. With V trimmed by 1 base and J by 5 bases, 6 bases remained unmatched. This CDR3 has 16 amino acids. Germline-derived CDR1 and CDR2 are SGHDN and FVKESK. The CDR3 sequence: CASSQGVGLAHNEQFF. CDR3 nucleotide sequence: TGTGCCAGCAGCCAAGGGGTTGGACTAGCGCACAATGAGCAGTTCTTC.

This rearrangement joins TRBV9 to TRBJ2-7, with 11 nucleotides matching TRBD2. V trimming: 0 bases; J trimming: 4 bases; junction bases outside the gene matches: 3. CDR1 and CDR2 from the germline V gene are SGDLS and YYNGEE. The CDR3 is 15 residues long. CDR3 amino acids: CASSVAGTSGYEQYF. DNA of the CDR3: TGTGCCAGCAGCGTAGCCGGGACTAGCGGTTACGAGCAGTACTTC. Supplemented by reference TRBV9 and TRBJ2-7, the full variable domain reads DSGVTQTPKHLITATGQRVTLRCSPRSGDLSVYWYQQSLDQGLQFLIQYYNGEERAKGNILERFSAQQFPDLHSELNLSSLELGDSALYFCASSVAGTSGYEQYFGPGTRLTVT.

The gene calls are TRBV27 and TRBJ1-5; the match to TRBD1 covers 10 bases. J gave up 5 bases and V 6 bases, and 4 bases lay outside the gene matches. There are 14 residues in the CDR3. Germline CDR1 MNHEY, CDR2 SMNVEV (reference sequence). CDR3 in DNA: TGTGCCAGCAGAAGGACAGGGGGGGATCAGCCCCAGCATTTT. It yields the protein CASRRTGGDQPQHF.

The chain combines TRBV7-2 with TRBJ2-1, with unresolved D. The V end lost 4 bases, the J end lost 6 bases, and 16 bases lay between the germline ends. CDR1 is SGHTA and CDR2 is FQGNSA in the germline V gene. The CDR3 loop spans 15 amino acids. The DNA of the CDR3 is TGTGCCAGCAGCTCCTCGCCGGTACGTGGCAATGAGCAGTTCTTC. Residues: CASSSSPVRGNEQFF.

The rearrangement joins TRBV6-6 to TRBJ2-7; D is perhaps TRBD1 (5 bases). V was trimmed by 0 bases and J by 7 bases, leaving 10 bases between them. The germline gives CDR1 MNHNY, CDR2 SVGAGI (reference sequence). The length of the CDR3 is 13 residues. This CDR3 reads CASSYSTAPEQYF. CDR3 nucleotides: TGTGCCAGCAGTTACTCGACAGCCCCAGAGCAGTACTTC.

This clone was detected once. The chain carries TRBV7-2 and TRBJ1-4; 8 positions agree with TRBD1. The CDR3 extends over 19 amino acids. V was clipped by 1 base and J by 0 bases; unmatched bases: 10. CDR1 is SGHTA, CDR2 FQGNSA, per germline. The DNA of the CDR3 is TGTGCCAGCAGCTTAGGGGTGACAGGGGTTGGAACAACTAATGAAAAACTGTTTTTT. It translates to CASSLGVTGVGTTNEKLFF.

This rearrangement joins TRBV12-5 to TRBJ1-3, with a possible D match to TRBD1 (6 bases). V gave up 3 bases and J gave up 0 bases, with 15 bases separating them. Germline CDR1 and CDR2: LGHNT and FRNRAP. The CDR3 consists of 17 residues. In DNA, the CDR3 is TGTGCTAGTGGTTTTTTGGGACACGTACCCTCTGGAAACACCATATATTTT. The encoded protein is CASGFLGHVPSGNTIYF.

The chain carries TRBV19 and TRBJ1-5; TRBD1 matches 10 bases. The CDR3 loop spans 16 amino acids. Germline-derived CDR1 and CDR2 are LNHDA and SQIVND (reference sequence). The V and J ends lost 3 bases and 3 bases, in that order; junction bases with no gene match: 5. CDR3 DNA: TGTGCCAGTAGTATGGACGGGACAGGGGACAATCAGCCCCAGCATTTT. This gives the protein CASSMDGTGDNQPQHF. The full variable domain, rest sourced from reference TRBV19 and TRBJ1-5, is DGGITQSPKYLFRKEGQNVTLSCEQNLNHDAMYWYRQDPGQGLRLIYYSQIVNDFQKGDIAEGYSVSREKKESFPLTVTSAQKNPTAFYLCASSMDGTGDNQPQHFGDGTRLSIL.

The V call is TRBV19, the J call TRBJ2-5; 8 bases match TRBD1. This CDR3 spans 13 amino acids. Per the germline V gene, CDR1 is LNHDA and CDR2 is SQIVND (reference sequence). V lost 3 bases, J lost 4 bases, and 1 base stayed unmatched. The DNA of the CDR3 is TGTGCCAGTAGTATGGGGACAGGAGAGACCCAGTACTTC. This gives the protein CASSMGTGETQYF.

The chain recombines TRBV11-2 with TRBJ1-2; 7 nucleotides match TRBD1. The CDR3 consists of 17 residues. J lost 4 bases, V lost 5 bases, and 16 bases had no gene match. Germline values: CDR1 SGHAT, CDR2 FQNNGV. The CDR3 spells CASSLEQAGGPRYGYTF. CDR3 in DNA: TGTGCCAGCAGCCTCGAACAGGCAGGGGGACCGCGCTATGGCTACACCTTC.

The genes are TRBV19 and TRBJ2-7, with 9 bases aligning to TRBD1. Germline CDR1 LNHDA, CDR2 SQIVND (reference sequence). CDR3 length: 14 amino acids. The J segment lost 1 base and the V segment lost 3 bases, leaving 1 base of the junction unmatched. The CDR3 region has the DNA TGTGCCAGTAGTATTGGGACAGGGTCCTACGAGCAGTACTTC. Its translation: CASSIGTGSYEQYF.

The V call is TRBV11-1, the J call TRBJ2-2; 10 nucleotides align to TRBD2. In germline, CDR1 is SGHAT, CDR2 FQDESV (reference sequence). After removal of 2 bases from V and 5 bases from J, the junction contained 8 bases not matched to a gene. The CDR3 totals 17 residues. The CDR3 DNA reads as TGTGCCAGCAGCTTAAACCTAGCGGGAGTAGGTACCGGGGAGCTGTTTTTT. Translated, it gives CASSLNLAGVGTGELFF. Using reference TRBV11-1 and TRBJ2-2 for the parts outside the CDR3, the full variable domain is EAEVAQSPRYKITEKSQAVAFWCDPISGHATLYWYRQILGQGPELLVQFQDESVVDDSQLPKDRFSAERLKGVDSTLKIQPAELGDSAMYLCASSLNLAGVGTGELFFGEGSRLTVL.

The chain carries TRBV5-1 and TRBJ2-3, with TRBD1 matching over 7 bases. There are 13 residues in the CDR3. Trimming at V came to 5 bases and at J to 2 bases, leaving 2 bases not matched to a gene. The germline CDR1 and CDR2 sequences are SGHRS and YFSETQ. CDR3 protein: CASRTGLTDTQYF. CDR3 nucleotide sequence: TGCGCCAGCAGGACAGGGCTCACAGATACGCAGTATTTT.

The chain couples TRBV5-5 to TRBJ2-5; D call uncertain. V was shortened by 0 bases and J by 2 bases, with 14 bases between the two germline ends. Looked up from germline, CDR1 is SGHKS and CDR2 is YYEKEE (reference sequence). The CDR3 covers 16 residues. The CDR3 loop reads CASSLAYTVPQETQYF. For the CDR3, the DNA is TGTGCCAGCAGCTTGGCCTACACAGTCCCACAAGAGACCCAGTACTTC. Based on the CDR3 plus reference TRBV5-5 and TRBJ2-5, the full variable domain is DAGVTQSPTHLIKTRGQQVTLRCSPISGHKSVSWYQQVLGQGPQFIFQYYEKEERGRGNFPDRFSARQFPNYSSELNVNALLLGDSALYLCASSLAYTVPQETQYFGPGTRLLVL.

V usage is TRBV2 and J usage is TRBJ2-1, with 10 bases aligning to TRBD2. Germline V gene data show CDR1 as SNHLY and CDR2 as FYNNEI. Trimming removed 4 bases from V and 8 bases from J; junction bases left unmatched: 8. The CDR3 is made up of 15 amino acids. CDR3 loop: CASSVERGGLDEQFF. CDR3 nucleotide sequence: TGTGCCAGCAGTGTTGAGCGGGGGGGCCTAGATGAGCAGTTCTTC.

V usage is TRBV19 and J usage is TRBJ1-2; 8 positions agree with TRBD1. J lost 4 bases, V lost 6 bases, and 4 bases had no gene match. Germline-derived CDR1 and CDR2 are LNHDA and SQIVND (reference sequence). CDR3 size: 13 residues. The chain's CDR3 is CASRVDRGYGYTF. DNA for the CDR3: TGTGCCAGTAGAGTCGACAGGGGCTATGGCTACACCTTC.

The CDR3 DNA reads as TGCGCCAGCAGTCCCATTCCCGGACTACTTCCGTTCTTC. Its translation: CASSPIPGLLPFF. The chain combines TRBV10-1 with TRBJ2-1; tentative D call: TRBD2 (6 bases). The length of the CDR3 is 13 residues. CDR1 and CDR2 from the germline V gene are WNHNN and SYGVQD (reference sequence). The germline V and J ends were trimmed by 5 bases and 15 bases, with 20 bases remaining between them.

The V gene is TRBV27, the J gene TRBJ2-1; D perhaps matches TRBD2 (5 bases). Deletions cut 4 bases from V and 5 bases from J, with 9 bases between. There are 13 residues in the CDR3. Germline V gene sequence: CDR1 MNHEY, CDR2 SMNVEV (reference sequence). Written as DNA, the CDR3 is TGTGCCAGCAGTTGGACGGGGAACAATGAGCAGTTCTTC. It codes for CASSWTGNNEQFF.

CDR3 amino acids: CSVGATSGTYNEQFF. CDR3 nucleotides: TGCAGCGTAGGGGCTACTAGCGGTACTTACAATGAGCAGTTCTTC. The J gene is TRBJ2-1, the V gene TRBV29-1; TRBD2 agrees at 8 bases. With V trimmed by 6 bases and J by 4 bases, 11 bases remained unmatched. The CDR3 spans 15 residues. Germline V CDR1 and CDR2: SQVTM, ANQGSEA.

The CDR3 is CASSLVAGGVAEQPQHF. CDR3 nucleotides: TGTGCCAGCAGCTTAGTAGCGGGGGGAGTAGCTGAACAGCCCCAGCATTTT. The chain has TRBV7-2 and TRBJ1-5; tentative D call: TRBD1 (5 bases). Germline loops: CDR1 SGHTA, CDR2 FQGNSA. Between the trimmed V and J ends, which lost 1 base and 7 bases, there was a span of 20 bases. CDR3 length equals 17 residues.